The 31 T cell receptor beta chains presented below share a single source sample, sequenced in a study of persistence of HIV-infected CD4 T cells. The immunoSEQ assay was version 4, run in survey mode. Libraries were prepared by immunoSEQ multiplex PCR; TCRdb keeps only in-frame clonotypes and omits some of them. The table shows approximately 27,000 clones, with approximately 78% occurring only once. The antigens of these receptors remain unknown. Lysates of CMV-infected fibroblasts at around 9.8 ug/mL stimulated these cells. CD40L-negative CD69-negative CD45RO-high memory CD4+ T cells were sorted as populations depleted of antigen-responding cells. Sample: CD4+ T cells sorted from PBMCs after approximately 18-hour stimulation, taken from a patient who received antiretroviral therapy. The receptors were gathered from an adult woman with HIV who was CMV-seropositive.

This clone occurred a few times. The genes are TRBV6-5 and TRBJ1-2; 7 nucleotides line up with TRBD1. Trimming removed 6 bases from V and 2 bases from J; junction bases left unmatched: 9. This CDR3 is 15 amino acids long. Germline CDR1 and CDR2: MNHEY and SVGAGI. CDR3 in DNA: TGTGCCAGCAGAAACCGCCAACAGGGGAACTATGGCTACACCTTC. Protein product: CASRNRQQGNYGYTF.

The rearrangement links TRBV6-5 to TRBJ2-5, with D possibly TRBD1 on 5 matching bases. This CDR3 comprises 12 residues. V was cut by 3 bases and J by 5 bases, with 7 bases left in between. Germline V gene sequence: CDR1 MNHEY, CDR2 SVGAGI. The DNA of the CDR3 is TGTGCCAGCAGTTATAAGGGGGAGACCCAGTACTTC. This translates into CASSYKGETQYF.

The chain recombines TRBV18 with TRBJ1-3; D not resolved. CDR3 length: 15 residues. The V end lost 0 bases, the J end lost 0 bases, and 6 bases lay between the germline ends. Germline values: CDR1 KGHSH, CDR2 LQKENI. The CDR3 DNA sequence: TGTGCCAGCTCACCACCGGTGAACTCTGGAAACACCATATATTTT. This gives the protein CASSPPVNSGNTIYF.

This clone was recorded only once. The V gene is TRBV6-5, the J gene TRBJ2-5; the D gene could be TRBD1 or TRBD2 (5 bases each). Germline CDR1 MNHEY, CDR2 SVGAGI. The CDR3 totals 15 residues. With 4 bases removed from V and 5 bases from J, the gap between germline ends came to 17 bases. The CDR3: CASSSGEGRWETQYF. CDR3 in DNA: TGTGCCAGCAGTTCCGGCGAGGGGCGCTGGGAGACCCAGTACTTC.

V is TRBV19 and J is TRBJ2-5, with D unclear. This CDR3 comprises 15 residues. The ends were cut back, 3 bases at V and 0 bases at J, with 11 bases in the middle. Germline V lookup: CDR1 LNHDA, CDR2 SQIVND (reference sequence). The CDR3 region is CASSIMAGHQETQYF. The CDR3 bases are TGTGCCAGTAGTATCATGGCAGGCCACCAAGAGACCCAGTACTTC.

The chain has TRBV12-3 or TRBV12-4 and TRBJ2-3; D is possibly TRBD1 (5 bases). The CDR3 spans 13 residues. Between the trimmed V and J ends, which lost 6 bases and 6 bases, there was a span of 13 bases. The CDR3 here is CASSRAAADTQYF. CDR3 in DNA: TGTGCCAGCAGCAGGGCCGCCGCGGATACGCAGTATTTT.

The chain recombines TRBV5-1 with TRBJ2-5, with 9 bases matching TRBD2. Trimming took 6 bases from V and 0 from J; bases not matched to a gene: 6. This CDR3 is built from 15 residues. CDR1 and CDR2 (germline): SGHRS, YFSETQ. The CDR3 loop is CASNPAGGNQETQYF. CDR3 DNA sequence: TGCGCCAGCAATCCAGCGGGGGGCAACCAAGAGACCCAGTACTTC.

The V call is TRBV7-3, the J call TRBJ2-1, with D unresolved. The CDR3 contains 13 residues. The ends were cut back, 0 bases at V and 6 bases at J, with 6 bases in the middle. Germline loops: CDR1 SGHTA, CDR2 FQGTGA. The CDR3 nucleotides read TGTGCCAGCAGCTTAACGTTGTTCAATGAGCAGTTCTTC. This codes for CASSLTLFNEQFF. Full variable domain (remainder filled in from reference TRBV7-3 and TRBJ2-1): GAGVSQTPSNKVTEKGKYVELRCDPISGHTALYWYRQSLGQGPEFLIYFQGTGAADDSGLPNDRFFAVRPEGSVSTLKIQRTERGDSAVYLCASSLTLFNEQFFGPGTRLTVL.

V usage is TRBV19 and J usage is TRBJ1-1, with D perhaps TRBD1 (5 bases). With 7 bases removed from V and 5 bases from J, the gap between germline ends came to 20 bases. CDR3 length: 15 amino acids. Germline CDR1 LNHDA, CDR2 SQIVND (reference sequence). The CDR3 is CASTPGAGRETEAFF. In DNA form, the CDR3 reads TGTGCCAGTACCCCCGGGGCAGGGAGGGAGACTGAAGCTTTCTTT. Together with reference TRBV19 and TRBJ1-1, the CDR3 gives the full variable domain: DGGITQSPKYLFRKEGQNVTLSCEQNLNHDAMYWYRQDPGQGLRLIYYSQIVNDFQKGDIAEGYSVSREKKESFPLTVTSAQKNPTAFYLCASTPGAGRETEAFFGQGTRLTVV.

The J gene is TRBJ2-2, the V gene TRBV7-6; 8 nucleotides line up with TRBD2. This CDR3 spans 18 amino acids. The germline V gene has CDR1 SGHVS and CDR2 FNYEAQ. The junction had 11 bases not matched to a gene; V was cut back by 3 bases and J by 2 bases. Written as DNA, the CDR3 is TGTGCCAGCAGCTTCAATGTTCCGGGGGGGGCTAACACCGGGGAGCTGTTTTTT. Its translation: CASSFNVPGGANTGELFF.

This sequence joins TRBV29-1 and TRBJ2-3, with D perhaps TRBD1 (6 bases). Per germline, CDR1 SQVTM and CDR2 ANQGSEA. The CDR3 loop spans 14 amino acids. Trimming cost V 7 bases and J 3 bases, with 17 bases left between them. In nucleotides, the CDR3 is TGCAGCGCCCGAACAGGGCTCGGAACAGATACGCAGTATTTT. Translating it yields CSARTGLGTDTQYF.

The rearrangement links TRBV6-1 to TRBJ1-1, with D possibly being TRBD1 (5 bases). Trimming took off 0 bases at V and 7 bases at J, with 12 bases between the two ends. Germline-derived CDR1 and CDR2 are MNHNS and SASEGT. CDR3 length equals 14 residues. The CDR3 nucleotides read TGTGCCAGCAGTGAAGCTGGGGGTAGGGGTGAAGCTTTCTTT. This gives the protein CASSEAGGRGEAFF.

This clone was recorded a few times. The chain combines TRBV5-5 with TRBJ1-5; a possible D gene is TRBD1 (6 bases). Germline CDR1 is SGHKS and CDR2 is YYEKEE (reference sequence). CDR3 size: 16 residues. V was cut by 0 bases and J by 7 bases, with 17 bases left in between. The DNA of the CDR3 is TGTGCCAGCAGCTTGGGTTCCGGGGGGCGAGGACAGCCCCAGCATTTT. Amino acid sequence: CASSLGSGGRGQPQHF.

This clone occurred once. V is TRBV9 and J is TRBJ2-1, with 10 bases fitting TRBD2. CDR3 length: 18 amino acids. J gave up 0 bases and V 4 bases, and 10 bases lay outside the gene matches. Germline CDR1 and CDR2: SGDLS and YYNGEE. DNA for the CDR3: TGTGCCAGCAGCCCCAGACTAGCGGGTTTGAGCTCCTACAATGAGCAGTTCTTC. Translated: CASSPRLAGLSSYNEQFF. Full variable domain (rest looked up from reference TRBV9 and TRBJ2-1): DSGVTQTPKHLITATGQRVTLRCSPRSGDLSVYWYQQSLDQGLQFLIQYYNGEERAKGNILERFSAQQFPDLHSELNLSSLELGDSALYFCASSPRLAGLSSYNEQFFGPGTRLTVL.

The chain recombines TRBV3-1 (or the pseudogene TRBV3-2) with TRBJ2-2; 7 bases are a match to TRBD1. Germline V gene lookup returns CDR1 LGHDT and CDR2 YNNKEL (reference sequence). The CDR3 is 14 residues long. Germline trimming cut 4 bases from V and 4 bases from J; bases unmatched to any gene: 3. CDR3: CASSPRGITGELFF. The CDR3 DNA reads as TGTGCCAGCAGCCCCAGGGGGATCACCGGGGAGCTGTTTTTT.

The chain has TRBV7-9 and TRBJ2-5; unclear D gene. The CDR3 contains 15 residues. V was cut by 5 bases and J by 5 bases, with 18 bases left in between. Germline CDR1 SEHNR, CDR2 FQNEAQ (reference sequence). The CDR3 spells CASSPTGSTLETQYF. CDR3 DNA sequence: TGTGCCAGCAGCCCTACGGGTAGCACGTTGGAGACCCAGTACTTC. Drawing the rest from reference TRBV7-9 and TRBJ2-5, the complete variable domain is DTGVSQNPRHKITKRGQNVTFRCDPISEHNRLYWYRQTLGQGPEFLTYFQNEAQLEKSRLLSDRFSAERPKGSFSTLEIQRTEQGDSAMYLCASSPTGSTLETQYFGPGTRLLVL.

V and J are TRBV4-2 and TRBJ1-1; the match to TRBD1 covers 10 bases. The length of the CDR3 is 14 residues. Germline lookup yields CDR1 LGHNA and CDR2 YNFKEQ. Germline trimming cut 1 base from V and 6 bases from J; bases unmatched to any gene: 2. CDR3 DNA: TGTGCCAGCAGCCAAGGACAGGGGGCTCCTGAAGCTTTCTTT. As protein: CASSQGQGAPEAFF.

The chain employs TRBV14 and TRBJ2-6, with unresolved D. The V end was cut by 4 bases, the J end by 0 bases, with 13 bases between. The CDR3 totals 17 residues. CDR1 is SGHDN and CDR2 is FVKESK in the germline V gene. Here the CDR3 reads CASSRLGFSSGANVLTF. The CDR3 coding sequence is TGTGCCAGCAGCCGCCTAGGGTTTAGCTCTGGGGCCAACGTCCTGACTTTC.

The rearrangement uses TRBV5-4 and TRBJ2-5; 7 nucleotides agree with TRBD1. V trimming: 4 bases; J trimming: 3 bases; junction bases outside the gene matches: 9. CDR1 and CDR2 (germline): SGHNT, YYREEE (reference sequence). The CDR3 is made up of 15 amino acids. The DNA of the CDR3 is TGTGCCAGCAGCCTTAGGACAGGAAAAGAAGAGACCCAGTACTTC. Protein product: CASSLRTGKEETQYF. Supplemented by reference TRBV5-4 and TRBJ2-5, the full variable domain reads ETGVTQSPTHLIKTRGQQVTLRCSSQSGHNTVSWYQQALGQGPQFIFQYYREEENGRGNFPPRFSGLQFPNYSSELNVNALELDDSALYLCASSLRTGKEETQYFGPGTRLLVL.

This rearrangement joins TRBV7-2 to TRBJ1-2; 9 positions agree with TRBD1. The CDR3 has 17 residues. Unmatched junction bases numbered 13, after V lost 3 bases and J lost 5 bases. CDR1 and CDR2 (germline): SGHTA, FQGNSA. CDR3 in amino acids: CASSFPQGGQGSYGYTF. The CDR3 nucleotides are TGTGCCAGCAGCTTTCCCCAAGGGGGACAGGGATCGTATGGCTACACCTTC.

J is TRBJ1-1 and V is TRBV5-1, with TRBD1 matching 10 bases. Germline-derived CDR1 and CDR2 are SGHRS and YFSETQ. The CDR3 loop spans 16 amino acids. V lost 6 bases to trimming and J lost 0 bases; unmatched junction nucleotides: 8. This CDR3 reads CASTPRTGGMNTEAFF. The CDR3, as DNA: TGCGCCAGCACCCCTCGGACAGGGGGGATGAACACTGAAGCTTTCTTT. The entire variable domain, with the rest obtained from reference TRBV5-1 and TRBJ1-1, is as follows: KAGVTQTPRYLIKTRGQQVTLSCSPISGHRSVSWYQQTPGQGLQFLFEYFSETQRNKGNFPGRFSGRQFSNSRSEMNVSTLELGDSALYLCASTPRTGGMNTEAFFGQGTRLTVV.

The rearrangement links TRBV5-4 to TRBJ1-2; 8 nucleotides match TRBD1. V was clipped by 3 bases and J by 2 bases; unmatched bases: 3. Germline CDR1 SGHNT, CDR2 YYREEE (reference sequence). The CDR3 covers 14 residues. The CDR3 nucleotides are TGTGCCAGCAGCTCAGGGGGCGCGAACTATGGCTACACCTTC. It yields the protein CASSSGGANYGYTF.

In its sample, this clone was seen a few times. As DNA, the CDR3 is TGTGCCAGCAGTTCCGATGGGACAGTCTATGGCTACACCTTC. Protein: CASSSDGTVYGYTF. This chain connects TRBV6-2 or TRBV6-3 to TRBJ1-2, with 7 bases fitting TRBD1. Trimming cost V 4 bases and J 4 bases; bases outside gene matches: 6. The germline V gene has CDR1 MNHEY and CDR2 SVGEGT. The CDR3 is 14 amino acids.

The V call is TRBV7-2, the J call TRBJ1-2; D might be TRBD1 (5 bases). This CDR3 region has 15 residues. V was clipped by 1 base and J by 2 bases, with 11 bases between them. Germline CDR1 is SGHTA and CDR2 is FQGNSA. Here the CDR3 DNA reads TGTGCCAGCAGCTTAGTAAGACAGCGAAACTATGGCTACACCTTC. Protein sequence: CASSLVRQRNYGYTF.

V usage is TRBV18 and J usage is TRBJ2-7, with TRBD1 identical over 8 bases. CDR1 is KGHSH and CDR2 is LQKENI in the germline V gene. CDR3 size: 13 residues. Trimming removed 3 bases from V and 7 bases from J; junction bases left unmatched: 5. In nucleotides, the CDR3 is TGTGCCAGCTCACCTCTGACAGGGGCTGAGCAGTACGTC. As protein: CASSPLTGAEQYV.

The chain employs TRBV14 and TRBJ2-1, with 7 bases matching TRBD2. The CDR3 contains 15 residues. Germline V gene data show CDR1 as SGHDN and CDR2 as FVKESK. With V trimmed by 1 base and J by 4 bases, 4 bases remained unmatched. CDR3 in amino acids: CASSQALAGYNEQFF. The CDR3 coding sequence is TGTGCCAGCAGCCAAGCATTAGCGGGTTACAATGAGCAGTTCTTC.

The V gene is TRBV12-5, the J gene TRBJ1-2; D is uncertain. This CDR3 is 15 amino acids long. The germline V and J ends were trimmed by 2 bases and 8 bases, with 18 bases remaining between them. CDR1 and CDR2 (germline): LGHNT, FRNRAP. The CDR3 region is CASGLPSASLGGYTF. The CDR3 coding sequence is TGTGCTAGTGGTTTGCCATCAGCCTCGCTCGGCGGCTACACCTTC.

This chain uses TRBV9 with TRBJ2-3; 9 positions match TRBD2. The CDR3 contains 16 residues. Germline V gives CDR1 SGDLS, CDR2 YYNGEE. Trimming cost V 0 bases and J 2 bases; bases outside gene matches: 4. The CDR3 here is CASSVASGEFTDTQYF. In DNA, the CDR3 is TGTGCCAGCAGCGTAGCTAGCGGGGAGTTCACAGATACGCAGTATTTT.

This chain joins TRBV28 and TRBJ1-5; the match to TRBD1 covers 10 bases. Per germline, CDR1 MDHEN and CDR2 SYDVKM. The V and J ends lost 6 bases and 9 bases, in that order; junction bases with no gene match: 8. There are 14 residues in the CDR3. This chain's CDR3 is CASRGQGVYRPQHF. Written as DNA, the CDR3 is TGTGCCAGCAGAGGACAGGGGGTCTATCGGCCCCAGCATTTT.

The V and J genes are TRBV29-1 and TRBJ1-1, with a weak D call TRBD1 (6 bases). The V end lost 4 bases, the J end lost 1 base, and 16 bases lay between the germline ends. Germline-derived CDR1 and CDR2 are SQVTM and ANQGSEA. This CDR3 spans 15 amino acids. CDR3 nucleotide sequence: TGCAGCGTTGTGGGGGCTCGGACGGGGAACACTGAAGCTTTCTTT. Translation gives CSVVGARTGNTEAFF.

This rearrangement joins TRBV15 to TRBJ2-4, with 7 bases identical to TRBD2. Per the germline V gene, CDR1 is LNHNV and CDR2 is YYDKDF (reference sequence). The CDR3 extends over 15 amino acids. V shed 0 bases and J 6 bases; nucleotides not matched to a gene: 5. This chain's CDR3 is CATSRDLGGRNIQYF. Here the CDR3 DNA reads TGTGCCACCAGCAGAGATTTGGGGGGGAGAAACATTCAGTACTTC.